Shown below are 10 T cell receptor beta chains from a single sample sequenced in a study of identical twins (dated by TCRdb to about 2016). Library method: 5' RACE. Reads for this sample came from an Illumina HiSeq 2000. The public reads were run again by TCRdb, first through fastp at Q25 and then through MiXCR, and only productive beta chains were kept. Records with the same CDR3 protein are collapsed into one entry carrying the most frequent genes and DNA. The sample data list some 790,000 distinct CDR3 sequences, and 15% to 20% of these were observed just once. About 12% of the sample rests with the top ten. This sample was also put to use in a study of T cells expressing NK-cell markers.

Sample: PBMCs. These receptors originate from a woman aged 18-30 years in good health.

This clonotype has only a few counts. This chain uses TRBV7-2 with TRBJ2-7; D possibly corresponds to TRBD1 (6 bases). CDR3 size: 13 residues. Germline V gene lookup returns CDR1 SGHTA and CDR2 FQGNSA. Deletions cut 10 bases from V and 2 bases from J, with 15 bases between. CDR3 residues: CAITPTGPYEQYF. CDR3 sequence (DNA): TGTGCCATTACACCGACAGGACCCTACGAGCAGTACTTC.

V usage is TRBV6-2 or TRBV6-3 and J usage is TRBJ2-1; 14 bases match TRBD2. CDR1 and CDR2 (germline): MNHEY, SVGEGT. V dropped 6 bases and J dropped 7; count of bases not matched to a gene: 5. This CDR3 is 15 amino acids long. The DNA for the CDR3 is TGTGCCAGCAGCCGAGGGACTAGCGGGGGAAATGAGCAGTTCTTC. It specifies CASSRGTSGGNEQFF.

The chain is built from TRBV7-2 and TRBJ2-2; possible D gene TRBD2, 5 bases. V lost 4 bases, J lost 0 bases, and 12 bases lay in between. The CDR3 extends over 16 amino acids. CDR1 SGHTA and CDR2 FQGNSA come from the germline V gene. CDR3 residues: CASSSRTGANTGELFF. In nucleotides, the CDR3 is TGTGCCAGCAGCTCAAGGACTGGTGCGAACACCGGGGAGCTGTTTTTT.

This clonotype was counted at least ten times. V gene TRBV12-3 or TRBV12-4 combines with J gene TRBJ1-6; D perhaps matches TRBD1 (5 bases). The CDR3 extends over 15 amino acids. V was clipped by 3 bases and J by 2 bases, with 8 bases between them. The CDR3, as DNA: TGTGCCAGCAGTTTGCAGGACACCTATAATTCACCCCTCCACTTT. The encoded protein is CASSLQDTYNSPLHF.

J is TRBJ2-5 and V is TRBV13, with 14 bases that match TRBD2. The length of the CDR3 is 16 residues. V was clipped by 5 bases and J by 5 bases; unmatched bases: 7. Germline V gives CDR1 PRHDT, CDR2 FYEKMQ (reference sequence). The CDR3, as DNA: TGTGCCAGCAGCACCCGCTGGACTAGCGGGGGGGAGACCCAGTACTTC. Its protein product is CASSTRWTSGGETQYF.

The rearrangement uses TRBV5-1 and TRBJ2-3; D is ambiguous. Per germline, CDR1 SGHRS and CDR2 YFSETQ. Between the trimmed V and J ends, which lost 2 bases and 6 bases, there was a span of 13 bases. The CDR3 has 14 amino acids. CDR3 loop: CASSLLGNQDTQYF. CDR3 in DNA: TGCGCCAGCAGCTTATTGGGAAACCAGGATACGCAGTATTTT.

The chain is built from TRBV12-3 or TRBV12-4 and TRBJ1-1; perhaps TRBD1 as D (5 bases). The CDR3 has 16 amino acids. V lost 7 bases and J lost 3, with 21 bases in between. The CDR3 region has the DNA TGTGCCAGCACGAGGGGTTCCGTTAATTTGTACACTGAAGCTTTCTTT. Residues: CASTRGSVNLYTEAFF.

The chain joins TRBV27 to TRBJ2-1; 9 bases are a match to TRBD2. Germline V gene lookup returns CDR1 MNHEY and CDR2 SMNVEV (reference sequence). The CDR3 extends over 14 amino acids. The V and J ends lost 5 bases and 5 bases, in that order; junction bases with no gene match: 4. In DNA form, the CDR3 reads TGTGCCAGCAGTCAGGGACTAGCCCACAATGAGCAGTTCTTC. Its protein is CASSQGLAHNEQFF.

CDR3 loop: CASTDAHEQYF. DNA of the CDR3: TGTGCCAGCACCGACGCCCACGAGCAGTACTTC. The chain combines TRBV27 with TRBJ2-7; no reliable D call. Germline V gene sequence: CDR1 MNHEY, CDR2 SMNVEV (reference sequence). Trimming removed 7 bases from V and 5 bases from J, with 9 bases in between. This CDR3 is built from 11 residues.

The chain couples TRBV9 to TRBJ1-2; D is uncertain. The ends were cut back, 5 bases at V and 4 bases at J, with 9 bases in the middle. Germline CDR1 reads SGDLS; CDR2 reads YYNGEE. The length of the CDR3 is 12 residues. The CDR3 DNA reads TGTGCCAGCAGTAGGACCGTCTATGGCTACACCTTC. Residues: CASSRTVYGYTF.